The 26 T cell receptor beta chains in this list originate from one sample, sequenced in a study of blood T cell repertoires in COVID-19. Profiled with immunoSEQ multiplex PCR; TCRdb holds only in-frame clones, not every one. The data hold roughly 150,000 clones, with roughly 86% observed a single time. Material for sequencing was peripheral blood. These receptors all come from a human donor in a cohort sampled during active COVID-19.

This rearrangement joins TRBV7-9 to TRBJ2-1; TRBD1 might be the D (6 bases). This CDR3 has 15 residues. Germline V gives CDR1 SEHNR, CDR2 FQNEAQ (reference sequence). V lost 1 base to trimming and J lost 6 bases, with 13 bases between them. The CDR3 loop reads CASSLGQGRANEQFF. The CDR3, as DNA: TGTGCCAGCAGCTTAGGGCAGGGGCGGGCCAATGAGCAGTTCTTC.

The genes are TRBV19 and TRBJ1-6; D may be TRBD1 (5 bases). The CDR3 has 15 residues. Germline values: CDR1 LNHDA, CDR2 SQIVND (reference sequence). Trimming cost V 1 base and J 5 bases, with 9 bases left between them. CDR3 DNA: TGTGCCAGTAGTATAGGGACAACTAATAATTCACCCCTCCACTTT. Translating gives CASSIGTTNNSPLHF. Using reference TRBV19 and TRBJ1-6 for the parts outside the CDR3, the full variable domain is DGGITQSPKYLFRKEGQNVTLSCEQNLNHDAMYWYRQDPGQGLRLIYYSQIVNDFQKGDIAEGYSVSREKKESFPLTVTSAQKNPTAFYLCASSIGTTNNSPLHFGNGTRLTVT.

The V and J genes are TRBV2 and TRBJ1-2; TRBD1 aligns across 8 bases. J was trimmed by 11 bases and V by 6 bases; bases with no gene match: 5. Germline CDR1 is SNHLY and CDR2 is FYNNEI. The CDR3 contains 11 residues. CDR3 amino acids: CASRTGGGYTF. The CDR3 DNA follows: TGTGCCAGCAGAACAGGGGGGGGATACACCTTC.

This clone was counted only a few times. The V call is TRBV4-1, the J call TRBJ1-6; 8 bases are shared with TRBD1. Germline CDR1 is MGHRA and CDR2 is YSYEKL. J gave up 7 bases and V 2 bases, and 4 bases lay outside the gene matches. The CDR3 consists of 15 residues. CDR3 sequence reads: CASSQQTGGNSPLHF. DNA for the CDR3: TGCGCCAGCAGCCAACAAACAGGGGGAAATTCACCCCTCCACTTT.

The CDR3 bases are TGTGCCAGCAGCCCGACTAGCGGGAGCCTCGGGCAGTATTTT. The encoded protein is CASSPTSGSLGQYF. The J gene is TRBJ2-3, the V gene TRBV3-1 (or the pseudogene TRBV3-2), with 12 bases lining up with TRBD2. Per germline, CDR1 LGHDT and CDR2 YNNKEL (reference sequence). The CDR3 runs 14 residues. V gave up 4 bases and J gave up 11 bases; unmatched junction bases: 7.

The V and J genes are TRBV28 and TRBJ1-1; 8 positions agree with TRBD1. Germline V gene data show CDR1 as MDHEN and CDR2 as SYDVKM. CDR3 length: 16 amino acids. V lost 8 bases to trimming and J lost 6 bases; unmatched junction nucleotides: 17. This CDR3 reads CASPPGTGRQIPEAFF. For the CDR3, the DNA is TGTGCCAGCCCCCCCGGGACAGGACGACAGATCCCTGAAGCTTTCTTT.

To note about this clone: A junction end diverges from the germline sequence, so it may reflect a read error. The V gene is TRBV13, the J gene TRBJ1-5; possibly TRBD1 for D (5 bases). This CDR3 is 16 amino acids long. Germline CDR1 reads PRHDT; CDR2 reads FYEKMQ (reference sequence). For the CDR3, the DNA is TGTGCCCGCAGCTTAAACCGGGGGGGGGTCAATCAGCCCCAGCATTTT. This codes for CARSLNRGGVNQPQHF.

This chain uses TRBV5-4 with TRBJ2-5; the match to TRBD1 covers 10 bases. CDR3 length: 15 amino acids. The J segment lost 5 bases and the V segment lost 6 bases, leaving 10 bases of the junction unmatched. From germline, CDR1 is SGHNT and CDR2 YYREEE (reference sequence). In nucleotides, the CDR3 is TGTGCCAGCACCCCCGACAGGGGGCGGGAGGAGACCCAGTACTTC. Residues: CASTPDRGREETQYF.

V is TRBV7-6 and J is TRBJ2-5; 10 nucleotides line up with TRBD1. V lost 5 bases, J lost 5 bases, and 8 bases stayed unmatched. Germline CDR1 is SGHVS and CDR2 is FNYEAQ. This CDR3 spans 15 amino acids. The CDR3 sequence is CASSQTGGAVETQYF. The CDR3, as DNA: TGTGCCAGCAGCCAGACAGGGGGCGCCGTGGAGACCCAGTACTTC.

This clone appeared a few times. The rearrangement joins TRBV30 to TRBJ1-2, with D perhaps TRBD1 (6 bases). Germline V gives CDR1 GTSNPN, CDR2 SVGIG (reference sequence). This CDR3 spans 12 amino acids. Trimming cost V 4 bases and J 8 bases, with 14 bases left between them. CDR3 nucleotide sequence: TGTGCCTGGAAATCAGGGGCGAGGGGCTACACCTTC. Translating it yields CAWKSGARGYTF.

Only a few counts were recorded for this clone. This chain uses TRBV25-1 with TRBJ1-4, with 8 bases fitting TRBD1. The CDR3 has 16 residues. V shed 5 bases and J 3 bases; nucleotides not matched to a gene: 8. The germline CDR1 and CDR2 sequences are MGHDK and SYGVNS. CDR3 sequence: CASSTSYRGANEKLFF. In DNA, the CDR3 is TGTGCCAGCAGTACCTCGTACAGGGGGGCTAATGAAAAACTGTTTTTT.

The genes are TRBV15 and TRBJ1-2; 10 bases are shared with TRBD1. This CDR3 spans 14 amino acids. Per germline, CDR1 LNHNV and CDR2 YYDKDF (reference sequence). Trimming took 3 bases from V and 2 from J; bases not matched to a gene: 0. The CDR3: CATSRDRGNYGYTF. CDR3 bases: TGTGCCACCAGCAGGGACAGGGGGAACTATGGCTACACCTTC.

This clone has just one count. The chain combines TRBV10-2 with TRBJ2-1; 7 nucleotides align to TRBD1. The CDR3 is 11 residues long. The V and J ends lost 8 bases and 6 bases, in that order; junction bases with no gene match: 1. The germline V gene has CDR1 WSHSY and CDR2 SAAADI. CDR3 in amino acids: CASHRGNEQFF. CDR3 nucleotides: TGCGCCAGCCACAGGGGCAATGAGCAGTTCTTC.

This chain connects TRBV5-1 to TRBJ2-2; tentatively, D is TRBD2 (5 bases). This CDR3 contains 15 residues. Trimming cost V 1 base and J 4 bases, with 11 bases left between them. CDR1 is SGHRS and CDR2 is YFSETQ in the germline V gene. CDR3 in DNA: TGCGCCAGCAGCTTGTTCGGCGGGTTCACCGGGGAGCTGTTTTTT. As protein: CASSLFGGFTGELFF.

The chain is built from TRBV6-6 and TRBJ1-2, with a possible D match to TRBD1 (6 bases). CDR1 and CDR2 from the germline V gene are MNHNY and SVGAGI (reference sequence). V was trimmed by 2 bases and J by 2 bases, leaving 12 bases between them. The CDR3 has 15 residues. In DNA form, the CDR3 reads TGTGCCAGCAGTTACATCAGGGGTCTCAACTATGGCTACACCTTC. Its translation: CASSYIRGLNYGYTF.

This clone is a singleton in its sample. V is TRBV7-3 and J is TRBJ2-5; 9 bases map to TRBD1. Losses at the gene ends were 5 bases for V and 5 bases for J; bases not matched to a gene: 9. Germline V CDR1 and CDR2: SGHTA, FQGTGA. CDR3 length equals 15 residues. CDR3 in DNA: TGTGCCAGCAGCCGTACAGGGGGCAACGGGGAGACCCAGTACTTC. Amino acid sequence: CASSRTGGNGETQYF.

V and J are TRBV30 and TRBJ2-7, with TRBD1 as a possible D gene (5 bases). This CDR3 has 13 amino acids. V was trimmed by 2 bases and J by 2 bases, leaving 10 bases between them. Germline-derived CDR1 and CDR2 are GTSNPN and SVGIG (reference sequence). The CDR3 region is CAWSWGSTYEQYF. The CDR3, as DNA: TGTGCCTGGAGTTGGGGCAGCACCTACGAGCAGTACTTC.

This clone showed up just a few times. The V gene is TRBV7-3, the J gene TRBJ1-2; the D is unclear. CDR1 and CDR2 (germline): SGHTA, FQGTGA. The V end lost 5 bases, the J end lost 7 bases, and 14 bases lay between the germline ends. The CDR3 totals 13 residues. The CDR3 bases are TGTGCCAGCAGCACACCAGGCGCGGGTGGCTACACCTTC. Protein product: CASSTPGAGGYTF.

The rearrangement links TRBV12-3 or TRBV12-4 to TRBJ2-1, with 9 bases matching TRBD1. The CDR3 is 13 amino acids. Trimming at V came to 6 bases and at J to 8 bases, leaving 5 bases not matched to a gene. Here the CDR3 reads CASSPTGGDEQFF. For the CDR3, the DNA is TGTGCCAGCAGCCCAACAGGGGGCGATGAGCAGTTCTTC.

The genes are TRBV4-2 and TRBJ2-1, with 13 positions matching TRBD2. The CDR3 has 18 amino acids. V shed 0 bases and J 8 bases; nucleotides not matched to a gene: 10. Looked up from germline, CDR1 is LGHNA and CDR2 is YNFKEQ. The CDR3 spells CASSQDVIRTSGRYEQFF. The DNA for the CDR3 is TGTGCCAGCAGCCAAGATGTTATTAGGACTAGCGGGAGATATGAGCAGTTCTTC.

The rearrangement links TRBV19 to TRBJ2-3, with TRBD2 identical over 8 bases. This CDR3 is built from 18 residues. Trimming at V came to 1 base and at J to 0 bases, leaving 9 bases not matched to a gene. Germline V gene data show CDR1 as LNHDA and CDR2 as SQIVND (reference sequence). CDR3 in amino acids: CASSIASGGSSSTDTQYF. For the CDR3, the DNA is TGTGCCAGTAGTATAGCCAGCGGGGGTTCTTCTAGCACAGATACGCAGTATTTT.

V is TRBV3-1 (or the pseudogene TRBV3-2) and J is TRBJ2-5, with 12 nucleotides matching TRBD1. This CDR3 is built from 18 residues. The V segment lost 1 base and the J segment 5 bases; nucleotides outside the gene matches: 11. Germline values: CDR1 LGHDT, CDR2 YNNKEL (reference sequence). The CDR3 region has the DNA TGTGCCAGCAGCCAAGTCTTCGGCGGGACAGGGGGCGTGGAGACCCAGTACTTC. This translates into CASSQVFGGTGGVETQYF.

The V and J genes are TRBV24-1 and TRBJ1-3; TRBD1 matches at 10 bases. The V gene end was trimmed by 2 bases and the J gene end by 2 bases; junction bases not matched to a gene: 2. Germline loops: CDR1 KGHDR, CDR2 SFDVKD. The CDR3 loop spans 16 amino acids. The DNA of the CDR3 is TGTGCCACCAGTGATTCCGGGACAGGGGCTGGAAACACCATATATTTT. Encoded protein: CATSDSGTGAGNTIYF.

CDR3 amino acids: CASSLGQGRKEYF. The CDR3 region has the DNA TGTGCCAGCAGCCTGGGACAGGGCCGGAAGGAGTACTTC. The gene calls are TRBV11-2 and TRBJ2-7, with 9 bases identical to TRBD1. The CDR3 has 13 residues. With 5 bases clipped from V and 11 bases from J, the junction kept 10 bases outside the gene matches. The germline gives CDR1 SGHAT, CDR2 FQNNGV.

V is TRBV2 and J is TRBJ2-1; tentatively, D is TRBD1 (5 bases). V was shortened by 2 bases and J by 0 bases, with 11 bases between the two germline ends. There are 16 residues in the CDR3. Germline values: CDR1 SNHLY, CDR2 FYNNEI. The CDR3 spells CASSELGRASYNEQFF. The CDR3 DNA reads TGTGCCAGCAGTGAACTTGGCAGGGCCTCCTACAATGAGCAGTTCTTC.

In this sample, this clone turned up many times. At the DNA level, this CDR3 is encoded by other sequences in the same sample as well. J is TRBJ1-2 and V is TRBV7-2, with TRBD1 as a possible D gene (6 bases). Trimming took off 2 bases at V and 2 bases at J, with 9 bases between the two ends. Germline V gives CDR1 SGHTA, CDR2 FQGNSA. The CDR3 totals 14 residues. The DNA of the CDR3 is TGTGCCAGCAGCTTACGGGACAAAAACTATGGCTACACCTTC. This codes for CASSLRDKNYGYTF. Full variable domain (remainder filled in from reference TRBV7-2 and TRBJ1-2): GAGVSQSPSNKVTEKGKDVELRCDPISGHTALYWYRQSLGQGLEFLIYFQGNSAPDKSGLPSDRFSAERTGGSVSTLTIQRTQQEDSAVYLCASSLRDKNYGYTFGSGTRLTVV.